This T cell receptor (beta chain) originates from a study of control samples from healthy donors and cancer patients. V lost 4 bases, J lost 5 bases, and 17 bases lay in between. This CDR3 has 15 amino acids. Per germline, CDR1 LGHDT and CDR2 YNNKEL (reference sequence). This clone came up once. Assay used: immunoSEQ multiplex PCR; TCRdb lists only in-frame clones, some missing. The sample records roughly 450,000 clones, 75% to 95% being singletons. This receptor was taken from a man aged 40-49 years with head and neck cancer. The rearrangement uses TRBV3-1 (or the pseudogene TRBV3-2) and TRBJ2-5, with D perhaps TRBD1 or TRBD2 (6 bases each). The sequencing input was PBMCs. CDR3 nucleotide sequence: TGTGCCAGCAGCCTCACGTGGGGGGCGGTGGAGACCCAGTACTTC. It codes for CASSLTWGAVETQYF.